Presented here are 9 T cell receptor beta chains from one specimen sequenced in a study of CD8+CD57+ T cells in acquired aplastic anemia (dated by TCRdb to between 2017 and 2018). Sequencing was performed on an Illumina HiSeq 2000. TCR beta VDJ combination and CDR3 sequence profiling used genomic DNA as the template. TCRdb reanalyzed the raw reads on its own, using fastp at Q25 for trimming and MiXCR for clone calling, and kept in-frame beta chains. Each CDR3 protein appears once, grouped with its most common genes and DNA. The sample profile shows 190,000 or so distinct CDR3 sequences; 48% of them were found once. In total, the top ten clones hold under 2% of the sample. Flow cytometry had shown CD8+CD57+ cell expansion in the patients selected for sequencing. The specimen sequenced was sorted CD4+, CD8+, or CD8+CD57+ T cells (not recorded which) from PBMCs. The receptors stem from a human donor with aplastic anemia.

This clonotype was counted ten times or more. The V and J genes are TRBV6-6 and TRBJ1-2; 10 bases map to TRBD1. This CDR3 contains 15 residues. Germline V gene sequence: CDR1 MNHNY, CDR2 SVGAGI (reference sequence). V gave up 2 bases and J gave up 7 bases; unmatched junction bases: 7. The CDR3 sequence is CASSYLGTGDGGYTF. Here the CDR3 DNA reads TGTGCCAGCAGTTACCTCGGGACAGGGGATGGTGGCTACACCTTC.

The V gene is TRBV19, the J gene TRBJ1-4; unclear D gene. This CDR3 is built from 13 residues. From germline, CDR1 is LNHDA and CDR2 SQIVND (reference sequence). V lost 6 bases and J lost 5, with 10 bases in between. The CDR3: CASSSGRNEKLFF. CDR3 coding DNA: TGTGCCAGTAGCTCCGGGCGGAATGAAAAACTGTTTTTT. Full variable domain (missing parts from reference TRBV19 and TRBJ1-4): DGGITQSPKYLFRKEGQNVTLSCEQNLNHDAMYWYRQDPGQGLRLIYYSQIVNDFQKGDIAEGYSVSREKKESFPLTVTSAQKNPTAFYLCASSSGRNEKLFFGSGTQLSVL.

The chain joins TRBV15 to TRBJ1-5, with D uncertain. V lost 0 bases to trimming and J lost 2 bases, with 5 bases between them. The CDR3 loop spans 14 amino acids. Germline V gene sequence: CDR1 LNHNV, CDR2 YYDKDF (reference sequence). The CDR3 nucleotides are TGTGCCACCAGCAGAGAGGGCGGCAATCAGCCCCAGCATTTT. It yields the protein CATSREGGNQPQHF.

The rearrangement uses TRBV28 and TRBJ2-4; the D is unclear. V lost 6 bases to trimming and J lost 8 bases, with 14 bases between them. This CDR3 is built from 13 residues. Germline values: CDR1 MDHEN, CDR2 SYDVKM. The DNA for the CDR3 is TGTGCCAGCAGCTCCCGCATATGGGACATTCAGTACTTC. Translation: CASSSRIWDIQYF. Supplemented by reference TRBV28 and TRBJ2-4, the full variable domain reads DVKVTQSSRYLVKRTGEKVFLECVQDMDHENMFWYRQDPGLGLRLIYFSYDVKMKEKGDIPEGYSVSREKKERFSLILESASTNQTSMYLCASSSRIWDIQYFGAGTRLSVL.

The chain recombines TRBV2 with TRBJ2-3; no definite D call. V lost 1 base and J 1 base, leaving 6 bases between the germline ends. This CDR3 has 14 residues. CDR1 is SNHLY and CDR2 is FYNNEI in the germline V gene. The CDR3 DNA follows: TGTGCCAGCAGTGAAGTCTTCCGCACAGATACGCAGTATTTT. It is translated as CASSEVFRTDTQYF.

A few counts support this clonotype. The V and J genes are TRBV7-9 and TRBJ1-2; D gene unclear. CDR3 length: 11 amino acids. Trimming removed 5 bases from V and 7 bases from J, with 8 bases in between. CDR1 and CDR2 from the germline V gene are SEHNR and FQNEAQ (reference sequence). The CDR3 bases are TGTGCCAGCAGCCTAACAACTGGCTACACCTTC. It translates to CASSLTTGYTF.

The chain has TRBV29-1 and TRBJ2-5; D may be TRBD1 (6 bases). This CDR3 contains 13 residues. Trimming removed 5 bases at V and 8 bases at J, with 18 bases between. Germline-derived CDR1 and CDR2 are SQVTM and ANQGSEA. The CDR3 nucleotides read TGCAGCGTTAGAGGGGTACAGGGATCCACCCAGTACTTC. Amino acids: CSVRGVQGSTQYF. The full variable domain, with the rest looked up from reference TRBV29-1 and TRBJ2-5, is SAVISQKPSRDICQRGTSLTIQCQVDSQVTMMFWYRQQPGQSLTLIATANQGSEATYESGFVIDKFPISRPNLTFSTLTVSNMSPEDSSIYLCSVRGVQGSTQYFGPGTRLLVL.

This clonotype was observed many times. The genes are TRBV20-1 and TRBJ2-3; no definite D call. The CDR3 length is 16 residues. Germline assignment: CDR1 DFQATT and CDR2 SNEGSKA (reference sequence). V dropped 6 bases and J dropped 1 base, with 20 bases sitting between them. The CDR3 DNA sequence: TGCAGTGCCGAGAAGGGAAAGTGGCCCGGCACAGATACGCAGTATTTT. Translated: CSAEKGKWPGTDTQYF.

The chain combines TRBV5-4 with TRBJ1-3; 7 positions agree with TRBD1. This CDR3 contains 14 residues. With V trimmed by 4 bases and J by 6 bases, 7 bases remained unmatched. Germline-derived CDR1 and CDR2 are SGHNT and YYREEE (reference sequence). CDR3 region: CASSRDSSPNTIYF. For the CDR3, the DNA is TGTGCCAGCAGCCGGGACAGTAGTCCAAACACCATATATTTT.